This T cell receptor (beta chain) comes out of a study of blood T cells in healthy people across ages. PCR was performed a second time for roughly 6 to 12 cycles using a sample-barcoded 5' primer and a J-beta primer mix. TCRdb itself ran the 5' RACE reads through MiXCR, one entry per CDR3 protein. Among hundreds of thousands of distinct CDR3 sequences, more than 55% were seen once, and the ten largest hold roughly 24%. The CDR3 is made up of 14 amino acids. Trimming stripped 2 bases from V and 3 bases from J, with 10 bases between. The germline V gene encodes CDR1 MDHEN and CDR2 SYDVKM. Sequenced material: blood. The clonotype comes from a man aged 35 to 55 in good health. This chain joins TRBV28 and TRBJ1-1, with D uncertain. CDR3: CASSLGRRDTEAFF. Written as DNA, the CDR3 is TGTGCCAGCAGTTTAGGGAGGAGGGACACTGAAGCTTTCTTT.